The 24 T cell receptor beta chains listed next were all sequenced from one sample in a study of identical twins. TCRdb re-derived calls from the 5' RACE reads in MiXCR, one entry per CDR3 protein. The table lists 1.5 million to 2 million distinct CDR3 sequences, about 32% of them singletons. The sample consisted of cord blood. The source of these receptors is a newborn girl in good health.

V usage is TRBV29-1 and J usage is TRBJ2-3; D is perhaps TRBD2 (7 bases). The germline V gene has CDR1 SQVTM and CDR2 ANQGSEA. The CDR3 has 16 amino acids. V shed 2 bases and J shed 9 bases, with 24 bases lying between them. The DNA of the CDR3 is TGCAGCGTTGAAAGGGGCGCATGGAGGGGGGGTGTGACGCAGTATTTT. This gives the protein CSVERGAWRGGVTQYF.

A few counts support this clonotype. This rearrangement joins TRBV12-3 or TRBV12-4 to TRBJ2-7, with D possibly being TRBD2 (6 bases). This CDR3 has 14 residues. Trimming took off 1 base at V and 4 bases at J, with 11 bases between the two ends. Written as DNA, the CDR3 is TGTGCCAGCAGTTTAGTCCGGGAGATGTACGAGCAGTACTTC. Protein product: CASSLVREMYEQYF.

V and J are TRBV7-2 and TRBJ2-5, with 7 bases that match TRBD1. This CDR3 is built from 15 residues. From germline, CDR1 is SGHTA and CDR2 FQGNSA. V trimming: 2 bases; J trimming: 3 bases; junction bases outside the gene matches: 6. CDR3 residues: CASSLTGTAKETQYF. The DNA for the CDR3 is TGTGCCAGCAGCTTAACCGGGACAGCGAAAGAGACCCAGTACTTC.

The chain is built from TRBV2 and TRBJ2-3; 7 nucleotides agree with TRBD1. V lost 6 bases and J lost 8; bases outside the gene matches: 14. Germline CDR1 SNHLY, CDR2 FYNNEI. CDR3 length: 15 amino acids. CDR3 sequence: CASSGPGTAIGTQYF. For the CDR3, the DNA is TGTGCCAGCAGCGGTCCCGGGACAGCGATCGGTACGCAGTATTTT.

In the case of this clonotype: The junction shows a germline mismatch at one end, possibly a read error. This chain connects TRBV10-3 to TRBJ1-6; TRBD1 is a possible D gene (6 bases). Germline CDR1 is ENHRY and CDR2 is SYGVKD. This CDR3 has 15 amino acids. In nucleotides, the CDR3 is TGCGCCATCAGTCCCACAGGGCTGGATAATTCACCCCTCCACTTT. As protein: CAISPTGLDNSPLHF.

The genes are TRBV2 and TRBJ2-1; no clear D gene. Looked up from germline, CDR1 is SNHLY and CDR2 is FYNNEI. The CDR3 length is 12 residues. V was clipped by 0 bases and J by 9 bases, with 6 bases between them. CDR3: CASSEAGIEQFF. The CDR3 DNA sequence: TGTGCCAGCAGTGAAGCAGGGATTGAGCAGTTCTTC.

With respect to this clonotype: This may come from a read error, since a much larger clone is one base off. The chain has TRBV12-3 or TRBV12-4 and TRBJ2-1, with a possible D match to TRBD1 (6 bases). The DNA matches TRBJ2-7 better at its end, which makes the J call doubtful. The CDR3 loop spans 15 amino acids. For the CDR3, the DNA is TGTGCCAGCAGCCCCTCGAGGGGGTCCTACAATGAGCAGTACTTC. Its protein is CASSPSRGSYNEQYF.

This chain links TRBV11-2 with TRBJ2-7; the match to TRBD2 covers 7 bases. Germline V gene sequence: CDR1 SGHAT, CDR2 FQNNGV. Germline trimming cut 1 base from V and 6 bases from J; bases unmatched to any gene: 6. The CDR3 runs 14 residues. For the CDR3, the DNA is TGTGCCAGCAGCTTAGGGCTAGCGGAAACCGAGCAGTACTTC. It translates to CASSLGLAETEQYF.

This chain links TRBV27 with TRBJ2-4; tentatively, D is TRBD2 (5 bases). The end of the DNA fits TRBJ2-5 better, so the J call may be wrong. The CDR3 totals 15 residues. CDR1 and CDR2 from the germline V gene are MNHEY and SMNVEV (reference sequence). The CDR3 sequence is CASSPGGGSQETQYF. The CDR3 nucleotides read TGTGCCAGCAGTCCAGGAGGTGGGAGCCAAGAGACCCAGTACTTC.

The genes are TRBV30 and TRBJ2-6; unclear D gene. Per the germline V gene, CDR1 is GTSNPN and CDR2 is SVGIG (reference sequence). The CDR3 is 15 amino acids. Trimming took 5 bases from V and 2 from J, leaving 13 bases between them. CDR3: CAWSVDKTGANVLTF. The CDR3 DNA is TGTGCCTGGTCTGTAGACAAAACTGGGGCCAACGTCCTGACTTTC. The variable domain in full, completed from reference TRBV30 and TRBJ2-6, reads SQTIHQWPATLVQPVGSPLSLECTVEGTSNPNLYWYRQAAGRGLQLLFYSVGIGQISSEVPQNLSASRPQDRQFILSSKKLLLSDSGFYLCAWSVDKTGANVLTFGAGSRLTVL.

This clonotype was detected many times. The chain recombines TRBV5-1 with TRBJ2-3; TRBD1 aligns across 7 bases. The CDR3 consists of 13 residues. The germline gives CDR1 SGHRS, CDR2 YFSETQ. V dropped 4 bases and J dropped 4; count of bases not matched to a gene: 3. For the CDR3, the DNA is TGCGCCAGCAGCCCGGACAGGTCAGATACGCAGTATTTT. Its translation is CASSPDRSDTQYF.

The chain carries TRBV12-3 or TRBV12-4 and TRBJ1-2, with D unclear. This CDR3 comprises 12 residues. V lost 4 bases to trimming and J lost 3 bases, with 6 bases between them. CDR3: CASSYLYYGYTF. The DNA of the CDR3 is TGTGCCAGCAGTTACTTGTACTATGGCTACACCTTC.

This clonotype has just a few counts. The CDR3, as DNA: TGTGCCAGCAGTGACGGCCTGAGGTATAGCAATCAGCCCCAGCATTTT. This gives the protein CASSDGLRYSNQPQHF. V and J are TRBV2 and TRBJ1-5; D call uncertain. CDR3 length: 16 residues. V dropped 3 bases and J dropped 0 bases, with 12 bases sitting between them. Germline V gene data show CDR1 as SNHLY and CDR2 as FYNNEI.

This clonotype was picked up a small number of times. The DNA for the CDR3 is TGTGCCAGCAGGAGCGCGGCGACTGGGACAGATACGCAGTATTTT. The encoded protein is CASRSAATGTDTQYF. The J gene is TRBJ2-3, the V gene TRBV6-5; D gene uncertain. The V gene lost 6 bases and the J gene lost 3 bases, with 16 bases spanning the gap. The CDR3 totals 15 residues. From germline, CDR1 is MNHEY and CDR2 SVGAGI.

The chain combines TRBV4-2 with TRBJ2-1, with no clear D. Per the germline V gene, CDR1 is LGHNA and CDR2 is YNFKEQ. This CDR3 is 11 amino acids long. The V and J ends lost 0 bases and 8 bases respectively, with 2 bases between them. The CDR3 here is CASSQDHEQFF. The CDR3 nucleotides are TGTGCCAGCAGCCAAGATCATGAGCAGTTCTTC.

This clonotype was found once. The rearrangement uses TRBV5-1 and TRBJ1-3; TRBD1 is a possible D gene (6 bases). CDR3 length: 15 amino acids. The ends were cut back, 1 base at V and 3 bases at J, with 11 bases in the middle. Germline CDR1 is SGHRS and CDR2 is YFSETQ. In nucleotides, the CDR3 is TGCGCCAGCAGCTTGTTGGGGGGCCATGGAAACACCATATATTTT. It is translated as CASSLLGGHGNTIYF. The whole variable domain, filled in from reference TRBV5-1 and TRBJ1-3, reads KAGVTQTPRYLIKTRGQQVTLSCSPISGHRSVSWYQQTPGQGLQFLFEYFSETQRNKGNFPGRFSGRQFSNSRSEMNVSTLELGDSALYLCASSLLGGHGNTIYFGEGSWLTVV.

This clonotype was detected a few times. The chain has TRBV29-1 and TRBJ1-1; 10 positions match TRBD1. Germline V gives CDR1 SQVTM, CDR2 ANQGSEA. This CDR3 comprises 13 residues. Trimming removed 5 bases from V and 3 bases from J; junction bases left unmatched: 3. CDR3 sequence (DNA): TGCAGCGTTACCGGACAGGGGGACACTGAAGCTTTCTTT. Amino acids: CSVTGQGDTEAFF.

The J gene is TRBJ2-1, the V gene TRBV6-5; 7 positions agree with TRBD2. V lost 2 bases to trimming and J lost 6 bases; unmatched junction nucleotides: 7. Germline V gene data show CDR1 as MNHEY and CDR2 as SVGAGI. This CDR3 contains 15 residues. CDR3 loop: CASSYGLGVSNEQFF. The CDR3 DNA follows: TGTGCCAGCAGTTACGGACTAGGAGTCTCCAATGAGCAGTTCTTC.

The chain joins TRBV30 to TRBJ2-3; 9 bases align to TRBD1. Trimming at V came to 2 bases and at J to 5 bases, leaving 8 bases not matched to a gene. Germline CDR1 is GTSNPN and CDR2 is SVGIG (reference sequence). The CDR3 covers 15 residues. The CDR3 DNA is TGTGCCTGGAGTCGACAGGGGGGCCTGAAAGATACGCAGTATTTT. Translating it yields CAWSRQGGLKDTQYF.

On this clonotype: The junction departs from germline at one end; a sequencing error may be responsible. This chain links TRBV7-2 with TRBJ1-5; D may be TRBD1 (5 bases). The CDR3 covers 14 residues. Germline CDR1 is SGHTA and CDR2 is FQGNSA. CDR3 amino acids: CVSSLAGVGQPQHF. Written as DNA, the CDR3 is TGTGTCAGCAGCTTAGCGGGGGTTGGGCAGCCCCAGCATTTT.

This clonotype was seen repeatedly, ten times or more. The rearrangement links TRBV5-1 to TRBJ2-7; 10 bases agree with TRBD1. CDR3 length: 14 residues. From germline, CDR1 is SGHRS and CDR2 YFSETQ. Trimming removed 4 bases from V and 1 base from J; junction bases left unmatched: 2. CDR3 in DNA: TGCGCCAGCAGCCGGGACAGGGGATCCTACGAGCAGTACTTC. It yields the protein CASSRDRGSYEQYF.

This clonotype was recorded at least ten times. Sequence at one end of the junction differs from germline and may be a read error. The chain couples TRBV27 to TRBJ1-2, with D perhaps matching TRBD1 (5 bases). Germline-derived CDR1 and CDR2 are MNHEY and SMNVEV (reference sequence). The CDR3 has 14 residues. The CDR3 region has the DNA TGCGCCAGCAGCTTATCGGGGGGAGACTATGGCTACACCTTC. This sequence encodes CASSLSGGDYGYTF.

Only one count was recorded for this clonotype. This may be a read error: a much more frequent sequence differs by one nucleotide. J is TRBJ2-4 and V is TRBV7-2, with 9 bases aligning to TRBD2. The DNA end is more similar to TRBJ2-7, so the J call may be wrong. Germline CDR1 and CDR2: SGHTA and FQGNSA. The CDR3 loop spans 16 amino acids. CDR3 bases: TGTGCCAGCGGCTTAGTAGGGCTAGCGGGAAACTACGAGCAGTACTTC. This sequence encodes CASGLVGLAGNYEQYF.

This clonotype was counted many times. The chain links TRBV7-2 to TRBJ2-3; D is tentatively TRBD1 or TRBD2 (5 bases each). V was clipped by 2 bases and J by 3 bases, with 15 bases between them. Per the germline V gene, CDR1 is SGHTA and CDR2 is FQGNSA. The CDR3 extends over 16 amino acids. CDR3 bases: TGTGCCAGCAGCTTATACCCATGGGGGACGACAGATACGCAGTATTTT. Its protein product is CASSLYPWGTTDTQYF. The full variable domain, in which reference TRBV7-2 and TRBJ2-3 provide the parts outside the CDR3, is GAGVSQSPSNKVTEKGKDVELRCDPISGHTALYWYRQSLGQGLEFLIYFQGNSAPDKSGLPSDRFSAERTGGSVSTLTIQRTQQEDSAVYLCASSLYPWGTTDTQYFGPGTRLTVL.